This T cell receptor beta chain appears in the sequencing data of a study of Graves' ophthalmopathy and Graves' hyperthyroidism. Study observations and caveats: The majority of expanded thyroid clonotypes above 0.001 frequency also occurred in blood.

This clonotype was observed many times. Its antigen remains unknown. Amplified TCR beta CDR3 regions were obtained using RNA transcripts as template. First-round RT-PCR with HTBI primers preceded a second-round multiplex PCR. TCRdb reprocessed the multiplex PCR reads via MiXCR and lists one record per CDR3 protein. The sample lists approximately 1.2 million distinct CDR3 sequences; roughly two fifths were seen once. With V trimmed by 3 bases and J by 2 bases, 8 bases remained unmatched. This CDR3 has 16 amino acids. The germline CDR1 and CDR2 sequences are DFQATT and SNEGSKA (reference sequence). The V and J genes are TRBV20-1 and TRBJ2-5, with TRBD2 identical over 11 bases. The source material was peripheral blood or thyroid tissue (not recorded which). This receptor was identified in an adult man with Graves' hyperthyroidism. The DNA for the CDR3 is TGCAGTGCTAGCCCCGAACTAGCGGGAGTACAAGAGACCCAGTACTTC. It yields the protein CSASPELAGVQETQYF.